This TCR beta chain came from a study of cytomegalovirus exposure and HLA in healthy donors listed by TCRdb under 2017. A note on the overall study: According to an earlier analysis of several hundred of the donors, about 179 million T cells yielded 120 million or so unique TCR beta sequences and 276 Gb of sequence data. To predict cytomegalovirus infection status, the study combined high-throughput TCR immunosequencing, statistical association of individual TCRs with disease status, and machine learning. All discovery cohort repertoires had been generated using a single sequencing platform. Alongside the repertoire data, information on donor age, sex, ethnicity and CMV serostatus was compiled. In addition to the first cohort of around 670 subjects, a separate validation cohort of 120 different subjects was used. The study used immunosequencing to profile the T cell repertoires of approximately 630 subjects and linked those repertoires to cytomegalovirus serostatus. Roughly 300 gigabases of sequencing data and some 85 million unique TCR sequences were included in an early release covering 550 to 650 HLA-typed donors. An earlier analysis of about 600 of the donors used high-throughput TCR beta sequencing to judge whether each TCR beta V gene segment behaved as functional or pseudogenic. In the later analysis, no new phenotypic data were used to find candidate immune exposures; instead, reliance was placed on TCR beta sequences and their occurrence across donors. The study aimed to test whether signatures of past pathogen exposure could be identified by cataloging public T cell receptors. A later analysis re-analyzed previously published TCR beta repertoires from about 600 donors and added high-resolution HLA genotyping to study TCR occurrence patterns. Typing coverage differed by locus: A, B, C, DRB1 and DQB1 were typed in roughly 620-630 donors, DQA1 in about 500, DPA1 in approximately 610, and DPB1 in 472. Class I and class II HLA loci were covered by the typing at four-digit resolution. Because of strong linkage in the cohort, five DR-DQ haplotypes were treated as single units for association and clustering. Of the approximately 400 genotyped donors, approximately 82% fell in the genetic ancestry cluster associated with self-reported Caucasian donors. Across around 400 genotyped donors of the cohort, an average of roughly 230,000 unique TCR beta nucleotide sequences per donor were sequenced, and 15% to 20% of those sequences were non-productive. A later genetic analysis took genome-wide SNP genotypes for about 55% of the 666 donors and used that subset as a discovery cohort.

The cohort comprised under 700 healthy bone marrow donors. At the time of sampling, every cohort member was nominally healthy, though immune exposures that went unrecorded were likely present. The donor was CMV seronegative and was included in the group of several hundred seronegative cohort members. Every donor gave a peripheral blood sample, and the peripheral blood mononuclear cells from that sample were used for TCR beta sequencing. Genomic DNA was extracted from the blood cell samples with the Qiagen DNeasy Blood Extraction Kit. Library prep was done by the immunoSEQ multiplex PCR assay. For the multiplex PCR, a mixture combining 60 forward primers for TCR Vbeta segments and 13 reverse primers for TCR Jbeta segments was used. The CDR3 region of rearranged TCR beta genes was amplified from genomic DNA by a multiplex PCR assay. The Illumina HiSeq System was used to sequence the amplified TCR beta libraries as 87-base-pair reads. The study's own analysis went as follows. In a later analysis, tens of millions of unique TCR beta chains were counted across the 666 repertoires, and roughly 11 million of these chains were shared by at least two donors. To remove PCR and sequencing errors, raw reads were error-corrected and collapsed into unique sequences using a nearest-neighbor algorithm that merged closely related sequences. V, D and J gene segments were assigned by aligning CDR3 sequences to IMGT reference sequences. For a sequence to be retained, a match of at least six nucleotides was required to both a V gene segment and a J gene segment. A rearrangement counted as productive if the CDR3 had no stop codons and remained in frame with V and J, and every other rearrangement counted as non-productive. Following IMGT convention, CDR3 was defined as the stretch from the second conserved V-encoded cysteine to the conserved J-encoded phenylalanine. In an earlier analysis of just under 600 of the donors, sequences lacking an unambiguous match to a single V gene segment were excluded. In an earlier analysis of almost 600 of the donors, a V segment was called functional when productive rearrangements were above 56.7%, and segregating when the standard deviation between donors exceeded 5%. A statistical classification framework was built to diagnose cytomegalovirus status from the catalog of TCR beta chain sequences. A later analysis assigned V and J genes by comparing TCR nucleotide sequences with IMGT/GENE-DB human TR gene sequences. Using the TCRdist pipeline, a later analysis assigned CDR3 sequences along with most-parsimonious VDJ recombination scenarios. In a later analysis, each TCR beta chain was defined by its CDR3 amino acid sequence together with its V-gene family, and reads without a unique V-gene family were excluded. As a way to deal with suspected cross-contamination and a sequencing artifact, a later analysis dropped roughly 600 nucleotide sequences that were highly shared and had low generation probability. A later analysis calculated a clonal expansion index for each public chain from normalized within-repertoire ranks of inferred template counts. A later analysis computed generation probabilities with a VDJ recombination model fitted to out-of-frame rearrangements, and checked the results against IGoR. In a later analysis, TCR-TCR, TCR-HLA and TCR-CMV co-occurrence was scored with hypergeometric tests, and a repertoire-size bias correction was applied to TCR pairs. False discovery rates were estimated in a later analysis by permuting HLA or CMV assignments 20 times. In a later analysis, co-occurring TCRs were grouped using DBSCAN, with TCRdist sequence similarity added in when clustering inside HLA-allele-positive subsets. Co-occurrence clustering excluded repertoires with fewer than 30,000 or more than 120,000 public chains, plus five with anomalous nucleotide sharing. TCRdb holds this immuneACCESS table with in-frame rearrangements only. Some clones are missing; in checked studies, unresolved V genes explain under half, and the rest has no known cause. V, J and clone size were drawn from that table, and D and trimming were deduced from the DNA. This sample lists about 150,000 clones; roughly 84% were detected once. Under 0.4% of the sample is held by the ten biggest clonotypes.

Reading from cysteine to phenylalanine, the CDR3 counts 16 amino acids. Only the CDR3 part of the read is kept: 48 bases, read in frame from the first base. V is reduced by 1 base and J by 9 bases, leaving a spacing of 21 bases between them. Taken from the germline V gene (reference sequence), the CDR1 and CDR2 loops are MNHEY and SMNVEV. Of note for this clone: Which antigen it targets is not known. It has no much larger one-base neighbor in the sample; base qualities were not kept.

Broader findings and caveats from the paper: The classifier was reported to diagnose cytomegalovirus status with high specificity and sensitivity in both the original cohort and the validation cohort. Compared with the roughly 670-donor mean, donors in an Asian-associated ancestry cluster had fewer N-insertions in productive TCRs, according to a later genetic analysis. In a later genetic analysis, a missense DCLRE1C variant was associated with V-gene and J-gene trimming of TCR beta chains, and the association was replicated in an independent cohort. Because counts were too low, seventeen rarely observed V segments, including chromosome 9 orphons, were left out of the earlier analysis of a few hundred of the donors. A few of the identified cytomegalovirus-associated TCR beta chains were confirmed in vitro to be specific for cytomegalovirus antigens. In a later analysis, several top co-occurrence clusters were reported to appear linked to parvovirus B19, influenza, CMV and Epstein-Barr virus. When HLA alleles, especially DR and DQ, strongly co-occurred, attributing TCR associations to individual alleles was difficult. A total of around 150 TCR beta chains were listed by the study as associated with cytomegalovirus. Because the 87-base-pair reads could not distinguish some IMGT-functional V segments, including TRBV6-2 and TRBV6-3, those segments were excluded. At a false discovery rate of 0.05, a later analysis linked around 15,000 TCR beta sequences to specific HLA alleles. It was suggested by the authors that the approach could potentially be generalized to other disease states and immunological phenotypes. Because HLA typing was unavailable for some donors at each locus, only the typed subset was used in association tests. A further reported finding was that TCR beta sequences accurately predicted the HLA-A and HLA-B alleles for most subjects in the first cohort. A later analysis found that TCR association rates varied across HLA loci, with DRB1 alleles showing the most associated TCRs and HLA-C alleles the fewest. The presence/absence analyses assumed that sequencing depth was roughly uniform across donors, and that assumption may not be true. The only immune exposure information available for the cohort was CMV serostatus. Most CMV-associated TCR beta chains appeared to be HLA-restricted in a later analysis, and the HLA associations seemed to be driven largely by CMV exposure. In a later analysis, HLA-associated TCR beta chains were found to be more clonally expanded and to have lower generation probabilities than equally common non-associated chains. Most TCR sequences were observed very rarely across donors, whereas some public TCRs were present in many individuals. This cohort had only TCR beta chains sequenced, and the lack of alpha or paired-chain data limited which features could be detected. Correlated functional status among segregating V segments might reflect linkage disequilibrium, but an unknown experimental factor could not be ruled out. The sequencing pipeline was judged likely to have produced a cluster of highly shared sequence variants as a technical artifact. Broadly in line with IMGT annotations, most TCR beta V segments showed up in productive rearrangements about 87% or about 30% of the time in an earlier analysis of approximately 640 of the donors.

The TCR was taken from a boy aged 2-9 years in good health and CMV-seronegative. The sequence joins TRBV27 to TRBJ1-1, with the identity of the D gene unclear. Sequenced: PBMCs. CDR3 region: CASSLFSLVAGDQAFF. The DNA reads TGTGCCAGCAGTTTATTCTCCCTCGTGGCCGGGGATCAAGCTTTCTTT.